These 22 T cell receptor beta chains came from one sample sequenced in a study of control samples from healthy donors and cancer patients. Here immunoSEQ multiplex PCR was the method, and the copy in TCRdb shows in-frame clones only, minus some. In the table there are 110,000 or so clones, roughly 85% of which are singletons. Specimen: blood. The source is a woman aged 50 to 60 in good health.

The V gene is TRBV28, the J gene TRBJ2-1; TRBD2 matches 9 bases. The CDR3 covers 14 residues. With V trimmed by 6 bases and J by 7 bases, 7 bases remained unmatched. Germline values: CDR1 MDHEN, CDR2 SYDVKM. The CDR3 region is CASSRAGGRNEQFF. CDR3 nucleotides: TGTGCCAGCAGCCGGGCGGGGGGGCGTAATGAGCAGTTCTTC.

The rearrangement joins TRBV11-2 to TRBJ2-1, with TRBD2 as a possible D gene (7 bases). CDR1 and CDR2 from the germline V gene are SGHAT and FQNNGV. Trimming took 6 bases from V and 9 from J, leaving 18 bases between them. The CDR3 is made up of 14 amino acids. The CDR3 DNA is TGTGCCAGCAGATTGGGGGGGCCAGGGAGTGAGCAGTTCTTC. It specifies CASRLGGPGSEQFF.

The J gene is TRBJ1-3, the V gene TRBV15, with TRBD1 matching 7 bases. After removal of 3 bases from V and 2 bases from J, the junction contained 7 bases not matched to a gene. CDR3 size: 16 residues. The germline gives CDR1 LNHNV, CDR2 YYDKDF (reference sequence). As DNA, the CDR3 is TGTGCCACCAGCAGGCCCTCAGACAGGGCTGGAAACACCATATATTTT. Translating gives CATSRPSDRAGNTIYF.

This sequence joins TRBV24-1 and TRBJ2-7; perhaps TRBD2 as D (6 bases). The germline V and J ends were trimmed by 5 bases and 6 bases, with 19 bases remaining between them. The length of the CDR3 is 15 residues. Germline CDR1 reads KGHDR; CDR2 reads SFDVKD. CDR3: CATSAGTGVSSEQYF. The CDR3 coding sequence is TGTGCCACCAGTGCGGGGACGGGAGTTTCATCCGAGCAGTACTTC.

J is TRBJ2-7 and V is TRBV28, with 9 bases lining up with TRBD1. Germline CDR1 and CDR2: MDHEN and SYDVKM. Trimming took 6 bases from V and 2 from J; bases not matched to a gene: 11. This CDR3 spans 16 amino acids. Here the CDR3 DNA reads TGTGCCAGCAGCCAGACGGGGACAGGGAAGACCTACGAGCAGTACTTC. Translating gives CASSQTGTGKTYEQYF.

The genes are TRBV2 and TRBJ1-2, with 9 bases aligning to TRBD1. After removal of 6 bases from V and 3 bases from J, the junction contained 5 bases not matched to a gene. This CDR3 contains 14 residues. Germline-derived CDR1 and CDR2 are SNHLY and FYNNEI. The chain's CDR3 is CASRRDRDDYGYTF. In nucleotides, the CDR3 is TGTGCCAGCAGGCGGGACAGGGACGACTATGGCTACACCTTC.

This clone was picked up many times. The V call is TRBV9, the J call TRBJ1-3, with D possibly matching TRBD1 (6 bases). The V gene lost 6 bases and the J gene lost 4 bases, with 11 bases spanning the gap. In germline, CDR1 is SGDLS, CDR2 YYNGEE. The CDR3 contains 13 residues. The CDR3 here is CASTDRLGNTIYF. The CDR3 region has the DNA TGTGCCAGCACCGACAGGCTGGGAAACACCATATATTTT.

The chain uses TRBV4-3 and TRBJ2-1; 15 positions match TRBD2. The CDR3 loop spans 15 amino acids. The V segment lost 4 bases and the J segment 7 bases; nucleotides outside the gene matches: 2. The germline V gene has CDR1 LGHNA and CDR2 YSLEER. CDR3 amino acids: CASSLGLAGGNEQFF. In DNA form, the CDR3 reads TGCGCCAGCAGCCTGGGACTAGCGGGGGGAAATGAGCAGTTCTTC.

V gene TRBV6-5 combines with J gene TRBJ2-7; perhaps D is TRBD1 or TRBD2 (5 bases each). The V end was cut by 8 bases, the J end by 3 bases, with 17 bases between. This CDR3 has 14 residues. The V gene's germline CDR1 is MNHEY and CDR2 SVGAGI. The CDR3, as DNA: TGTGCCAGCTTTGGGACCCACCCGTACTACGAGCAGTACTTC. Amino acids: CASFGTHPYYEQYF.

The chain combines TRBV9 with TRBJ1-4; no reliable D call. Germline V gene sequence: CDR1 SGDLS, CDR2 YYNGEE. The CDR3 is made up of 15 amino acids. With 0 bases removed from V and 4 bases from J, the gap between germline ends came to 10 bases. The CDR3 is CASSVGGVNNEKLFF. As DNA, the CDR3 is TGTGCCAGCAGCGTAGGGGGAGTAAATAATGAAAAACTGTTTTTT.

The chain links TRBV7-9 to TRBJ1-5; D unresolved. V was trimmed by 1 base and J by 1 base, leaving 5 bases between them. Per the germline V gene, CDR1 is SEHNR and CDR2 is FQNEAQ (reference sequence). CDR3 length: 14 residues. The CDR3 here is CASSLDSSNQPQHF. The CDR3 coding sequence is TGTGCCAGCAGCTTAGATTCGAGCAATCAGCCCCAGCATTTT.

The chain couples TRBV5-4 to TRBJ2-3; maybe TRBD2 (6 bases). CDR1 is SGHNT and CDR2 is YYREEE in the germline V gene (reference sequence). Between the trimmed V and J ends, which lost 0 bases and 1 base, there was a span of 9 bases. The CDR3 extends over 15 amino acids. This chain's CDR3 is CASSLAGEGTDTQYF. DNA of the CDR3: TGTGCCAGCAGCTTGGCTGGGGAGGGCACAGATACGCAGTATTTT.

The gene calls are TRBV4-3 and TRBJ2-5; D not resolved. CDR1 and CDR2 from the germline V gene are LGHNA and YSLEER. Trimming took off 1 base at V and 2 bases at J, with 8 bases between the two ends. CDR3 length equals 14 residues. The CDR3 DNA reads TGCGCCAGCAGCCAAGTTGCGCCACAAGAGACCCAGTACTTC. Translation gives CASSQVAPQETQYF.

As for this clone: Distinct nucleotide sequences in the sample also encode this CDR3. The chain has TRBV10-3 and TRBJ1-1; weak D call: TRBD1 (5 bases). V was pared by 5 bases and J by 1 base, with 8 bases between. Germline CDR1 is ENHRY and CDR2 is SYGVKD. The CDR3 is 13 amino acids. The CDR3 is CAISYGGNTEAFF. The CDR3 DNA follows: TGTGCCATCAGTTATGGGGGGAACACTGAAGCTTTCTTT.

The chain is built from TRBV29-1 and TRBJ2-5, with D perhaps matching TRBD1 (6 bases). Germline V lookup: CDR1 SQVTM, CDR2 ANQGSEA. The CDR3 extends over 12 amino acids. The germline V and J ends were trimmed by 6 bases and 3 bases, with 11 bases remaining between them. The CDR3 bases are TGCAGCGTGTTCCGGGACAAAGAGACCCAGTACTTC. Translating it yields CSVFRDKETQYF.

This clone appeared a few times. The V gene is TRBV5-1, the J gene TRBJ2-7, with D possibly TRBD2 on 5 matching bases. There are 15 residues in the CDR3. CDR1 SGHRS and CDR2 YFSETQ come from the germline V gene. V lost 1 base and J 5 bases, leaving 16 bases between the germline ends. This CDR3 is CASSLFGLPPDEQYF. DNA of the CDR3: TGCGCCAGCAGCTTGTTCGGACTCCCCCCAGACGAGCAGTACTTC.

The chain uses TRBV2 and TRBJ2-4, with D perhaps assigned TRBD1 or TRBD2 (5 bases each). CDR1 is SNHLY and CDR2 is FYNNEI in the germline V gene. The V gene lost 6 bases and the J gene lost 1 base, with 16 bases spanning the gap. The CDR3 runs to 16 residues. Written as DNA, the CDR3 is TGTGCCAGCAGGGTAACTAGTGACAGTGCCAAAAACATTCAGTACTTC. This encodes CASRVTSDSAKNIQYF.

The chain carries TRBV11-2 and TRBJ2-7; TRBD2 aligns across 11 bases. The ends lost 4 bases at V and 2 bases at J; junction bases unmatched: 7. Germline CDR1 SGHAT, CDR2 FQNNGV. The length of the CDR3 is 16 residues. The CDR3 reads CASSWASGGPTYEQYF. CDR3 DNA sequence: TGTGCCAGCAGCTGGGCTAGCGGGGGGCCCACCTACGAGCAGTACTTC. The full variable domain, its missing parts supplied by reference TRBV11-2 and TRBJ2-7, is EAGVAQSPRYKIIEKRQSVAFWCNPISGHATLYWYQQILGQGPKLLIQFQNNGVVDDSQLPKDRFSAERLKGVDSTLKIQPAKLEDSAVYLCASSWASGGPTYEQYFGPGTRLTVT.

The chain combines TRBV27 with TRBJ1-1; no clear D gene. The CDR3 is 13 residues long. Trimming removed 6 bases from V and 4 bases from J, with 12 bases in between. Germline assignment: CDR1 MNHEY and CDR2 SMNVEV (reference sequence). The CDR3 loop reads CASSPRHFTEAFF. The CDR3 bases are TGTGCCAGCAGCCCTCGACACTTCACTGAAGCTTTCTTT.

The chain links TRBV24-1 to TRBJ1-5; 11 bases are a match to TRBD1. V was clipped by 6 bases and J by 6 bases; unmatched bases: 12. This CDR3 contains 17 residues. The germline CDR1 and CDR2 sequences are KGHDR and SFDVKD. The CDR3 bases are TGTGCCACCAGTAAATTCCCCGGGACAGGGGGTTTTCAGCCCCAGCATTTT. Its protein is CATSKFPGTGGFQPQHF.

There are a few counts of this clone. V and J are TRBV6-5 and TRBJ1-6; D is ambiguous. Germline loops: CDR1 MNHEY, CDR2 SVGAGI. V lost 7 bases and J lost 8, with 12 bases in between. The CDR3 is 13 residues long. The CDR3, as DNA: TGTGCCAGCATTTGGTCTGTCGATTCACCCCTCCACTTT. Translating gives CASIWSVDSPLHF.

The genes are TRBV7-2 and TRBJ1-1; 7 bases match TRBD1. Trimming took 5 bases from V and 5 from J; bases not matched to a gene: 20. Germline CDR1 SGHTA, CDR2 FQGNSA. CDR3 size: 18 residues. The CDR3 DNA follows: TGTGCCAGCAGCGTAGGCGGCCGACGGCAGGGGGTAAATACTGAAGCTTTCTTT. This encodes CASSVGGRRQGVNTEAFF.